This TCR beta chain originates from a study of blood T cell repertoires in COVID-19. TCRdb keeps only in-frame clones here, not all; method: immunoSEQ multiplex PCR. Of approximately 300,000 clones in the sample, 90% were seen once. Participant-given clinical history determined each cohort assignment. V was trimmed by 5 bases and J by 8 bases, leaving 12 bases between them. There are 13 residues in the CDR3. The germline V gene encodes CDR1 SGHTA and CDR2 FQGTGA. Sequenced input: PBMCs or T cells enriched from blood (not recorded which). This chain links TRBV7-3 with TRBJ1-4; D gene ambiguous. The TCR comes from a man in his sixties who had recovered from COVID-19. In DNA, the CDR3 is TGTGCCAGCAGCAGCTATACCATAGAAAAACTGTTTTTT. This gives the protein CASSSYTIEKLFF. Looking up the rest from reference TRBV7-3 and TRBJ1-4 gives the full variable domain: GAGVSQTPSNKVTEKGKYVELRCDPISGHTALYWYRQSLGQGPEFLIYFQGTGAADDSGLPNDRFFAVRPEGSVSTLKIQRTERGDSAVYLCASSSYTIEKLFFGSGTQLSVL.